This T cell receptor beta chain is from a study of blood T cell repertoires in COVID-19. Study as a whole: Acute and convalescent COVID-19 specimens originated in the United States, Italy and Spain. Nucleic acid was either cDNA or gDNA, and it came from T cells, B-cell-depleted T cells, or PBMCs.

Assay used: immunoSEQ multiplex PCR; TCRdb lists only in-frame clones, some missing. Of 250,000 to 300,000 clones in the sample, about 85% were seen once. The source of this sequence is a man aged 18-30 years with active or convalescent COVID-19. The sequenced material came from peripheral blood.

CDR3 DNA: TGTGCCAGCAGCTTAGGGGCGGGGGCCGGGGAGCTGTTTTTT. Its translation is CASSLGAGAGELFF. The chain uses TRBV7-6 and TRBJ2-2, with 7 bases fitting TRBD2. This CDR3 region has 14 residues. Germline V gene sequence: CDR1 SGHVS, CDR2 FNYEAQ. Trimming took 1 base from V and 6 from J; bases not matched to a gene: 2. The complete variable domain, with remaining parts taken from reference TRBV7-6 and TRBJ2-2, reads GAGVSQSPRYKVTKRGQDVALRCDPISGHVSLYWYRQALGQGPEFLTYFNYEAQQDKSGLPNDRFSAERPEGSISTLTIQRTEQRDSAMYRCASSLGAGAGELFFGEGSRLTVL.